This TCR beta chain came from a study of shared clonotypes between healthy human individuals (TCRdb year 2020). Regarding the study in general: The cohort included three men and two women between 18 and 49 years of age. For each donor, three plates each were used for CD4 naive and CD4 memory, two plates were used for CD8 naive, and one plate was used for CD8 memory. To estimate repertoire size and how much clonotype sharing occurs between individuals, the study deeply sequenced the blood TCR repertoires of several healthy adults. Libraries were prepared and TCR repertoires were sequenced by different laboratories using diverse techniques, in order to increase sequencing depth and limit assay-specific biases. Leukapheresis yielded between about 0.94 and 8.9 billion PBMCs per donor. Points the paper makes about the study in general: Larger estimated clonotype richness was generally found for naive subsets than for memory subsets. Roughly 5% of naive CD4, 3.5% of naive CD8, around 2.3% of memory CD4, and 0.4% of memory CD8 clonotypes were shared across four donors. Pairwise subsampling indicated that sequencing depth was expected to affect the degree of clonotype sharing among donors. Rarefaction of sorted-subset datasets indicated incomplete sequencing despite the large sequencing depth. Higher generation probabilities were observed for clonotypes shared by all four sorted-subset donors than for non-shared clonotypes. Because the study included a small number of donors, the genetic and exposure-history diversity represented was limited. Sampling was limited to blood, and TCR repertoires in tissue likely differ from TCR repertoires in blood.

TCR CDR3 regions were amplified from genomic DNA by multiplex PCR using the deep immunoSEQ assay. Extracted genomic DNA from each cell subset was spread evenly across all wells of several immunoSEQ 96-well plates, with each plate serving as a replicate. For sorted subsets, each replicate PCR was loaded with roughly 200 ng genomic DNA, equivalent to 30,000 or so T cell genomes. Purified libraries were measured with a Qubit 3.0 fluorometer, size-checked on a Bioanalyzer 2100, and measured again with the KAPA Library Quantification kit. Every immunoSEQ 96-well plate was sequenced on a dedicated single-read 150-cycle Illumina NextSeq 550 flow cell. The authors' analysis ran thus. Because the immunoSEQ output included only junctional sequences and no quality scores, the filtering could not be the same as the filtering used for full-length reads. To assign V/J genes and CDR3, sequences were annotated against IMGT germline references using PyIR, a Python wrapper for IgBLAST v1.9. Any read was removed if the V/J assignment was weak (E-value above 1e-6), the CDR3 was missing, or the read contained stop codons, out-of-frame junctions, or ambiguous translated residues. V3J clonotypes were defined by identical inferred V gene, J gene, and CDR3 amino acid sequence. The percentage overlap between two repertoires was calculated by dividing the number of shared unique clonotypes by the size of the smaller repertoire. Richness of each repertoire was evaluated using RTK rarefaction, the Chao1 estimator, and Recon v2.1 estimates of unobserved clonotypes. Generation probabilities for all TCRbeta clonotypes obtained by the gDNA method from four donors were computed using OLGA. TCRdb took over this immuneACCESS table, retaining in-frame rearrangements with V and J assigned. Such tables are incomplete; in checked studies, under half of the missing clones stem from an unresolved V gene, and the remainder is unexplained. The DNA was the basis for D and trimming; V, J and clone size are from that table. The sample records over 2,000,000 clones, 80% to 95% of which are singletons. The ten largest clones take up about 1.7% of the sample.

CD8 naive samples consisted of CD45RO-negative cells that were positively selected for CCR7, yielding a CD45RA+CCR7+ population without TemRA cells. The donors were healthy, HIV-negative adults who had no recently reported acute infections or vaccinations. All donors were Caucasian adults living in Nashville, Tennessee, USA. Blood was obtained by leukapheresis, after which PBMCs were separated by Ficoll-Histopaque density gradient centrifugation and cryopreserved in liquid nitrogen vapor phase. Analytical flow cytometry was used to check the purity and quantity of every magnetically sorted T cell population. Genomic DNA was isolated from every sorted fraction and measured by UV absorbance on a Nanodrop 2000c. As for this clone: It has no known antigen specificity. No much larger clonotype is one base removed from it; base qualities were not supplied. Distinct nucleotide sequences in the sample also encode this CDR3.

CDR1 and CDR2, per the germline V gene (reference sequence), are SGHNT and YYREEE. Germline trimming amounts to 2 bases on V and 0 bases on J, with 1 as the count of junction bases outside the gene matches. Inclusive of the bounding cysteine and phenylalanine, the CDR3 is 14 residues long. The read is trimmed to its CDR3 DNA, 42 bases read in frame from base 1. The material sequenced was naive CD8+ T cells from PBMCs. According to the study, the label for this sample's cell subset or site signals: CD45RA+CCR7+. The sequence came from a man aged 18 to 29 in good health. Some clones in this sample may be carry-over from other donors' samples. The receptor chain draws on TRBV5-4 and TRBJ2-7, and 8 junction bases match TRBD2. The DNA sequence is as follows: TGTGCCAGCAGCTTTGCGGGAGGCTCCTACGAGCAGTACTTC. The encoded protein is CASSFAGGSYEQYF.